The TCR beta chain described here comes from a study of monozygotic twins with cystic fibrosis. The V and J ends lost 2 bases and 2 bases respectively, with 6 bases between them. Germline V lookup: CDR1 SGHTA, CDR2 FQGNSA. The CDR3 has 13 amino acids. TCRdb keeps only in-frame clones here, not all; method: immunoSEQ multiplex PCR. The sample includes about 24,000 clones, less than 95% of them seen just once. Sequenced material: blood. The chain recombines TRBV7-2 with TRBJ2-5; D unresolved. The sequence was collected from a girl aged 2 to 9 with cystic fibrosis. The CDR3 DNA is TGTGCCAGCAGCTTAATAGGGCAAGAGACCCAGTACTTC. Amino acid sequence: CASSLIGQETQYF.